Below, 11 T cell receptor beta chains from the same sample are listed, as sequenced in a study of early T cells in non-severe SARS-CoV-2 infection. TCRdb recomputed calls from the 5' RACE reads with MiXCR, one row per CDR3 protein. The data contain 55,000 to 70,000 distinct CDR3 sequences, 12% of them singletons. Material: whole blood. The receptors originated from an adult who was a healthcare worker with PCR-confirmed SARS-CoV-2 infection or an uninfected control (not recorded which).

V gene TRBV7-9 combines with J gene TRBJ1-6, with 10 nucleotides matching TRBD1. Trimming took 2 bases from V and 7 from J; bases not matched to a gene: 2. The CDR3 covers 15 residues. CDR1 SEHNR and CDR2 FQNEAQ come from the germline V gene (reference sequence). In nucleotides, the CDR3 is TGTGCCAGCAGCTTAAGACAGGGGGCGAATTCACCCCTCCACTTT. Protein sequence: CASSLRQGANSPLHF. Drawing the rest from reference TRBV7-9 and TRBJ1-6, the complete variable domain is DTGVSQNPRHKITKRGQNVTFRCDPISEHNRLYWYRQTLGQGPEFLTYFQNEAQLEKSRLLSDRFSAERPKGSFSTLEIQRTEQGDSAMYLCASSLRQGANSPLHFGNGTRLTVT.

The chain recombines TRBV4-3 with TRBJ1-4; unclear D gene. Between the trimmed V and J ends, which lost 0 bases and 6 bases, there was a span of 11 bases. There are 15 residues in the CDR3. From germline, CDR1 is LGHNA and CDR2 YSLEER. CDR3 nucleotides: TGCGCCAGCAGCCAAGATCTGGGAGTTGATGAAAAACTGTTTTTT. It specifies CASSQDLGVDEKLFF.

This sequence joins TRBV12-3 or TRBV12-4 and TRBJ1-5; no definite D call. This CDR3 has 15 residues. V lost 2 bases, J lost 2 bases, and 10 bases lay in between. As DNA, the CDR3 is TGTGCCAGCAGTTTATCGGGCAGCCGCAATCAGCCCCAGCATTTT. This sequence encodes CASSLSGSRNQPQHF.

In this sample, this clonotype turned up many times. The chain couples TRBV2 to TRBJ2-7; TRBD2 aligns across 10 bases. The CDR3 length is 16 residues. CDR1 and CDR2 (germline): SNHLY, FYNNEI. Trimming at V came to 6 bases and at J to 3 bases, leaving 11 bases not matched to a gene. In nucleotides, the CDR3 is TGTGCCAGCAGGAAGGGGCTAGCGGGGGTGCTCTACGAGCAGTACTTC. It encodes CASRKGLAGVLYEQYF. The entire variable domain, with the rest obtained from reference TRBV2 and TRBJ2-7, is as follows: EPEVTQTPSHQVTQMGQEVILRCVPISNHLYFYWYRQILGQKVEFLVSFYNNEISEKSEIFDDQFSVERPDGSNFTLKIRSTKLEDSAMYFCASRKGLAGVLYEQYFGPGTRLTVT.

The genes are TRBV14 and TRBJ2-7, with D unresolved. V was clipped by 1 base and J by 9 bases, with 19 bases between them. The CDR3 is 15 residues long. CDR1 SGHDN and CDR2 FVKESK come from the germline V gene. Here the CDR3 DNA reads TGTGCCAGCAGCCAAGGCCCGGTTTCGGTGGCGAGGCAGTACTTC. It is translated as CASSQGPVSVARQYF.

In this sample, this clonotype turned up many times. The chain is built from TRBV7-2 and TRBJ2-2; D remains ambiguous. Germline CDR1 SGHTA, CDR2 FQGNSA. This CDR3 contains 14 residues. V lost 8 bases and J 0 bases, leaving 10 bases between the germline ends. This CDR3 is CASPGETNTGELFF. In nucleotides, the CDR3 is TGTGCCAGCCCCGGAGAGACGAACACCGGGGAGCTGTTTTTT.

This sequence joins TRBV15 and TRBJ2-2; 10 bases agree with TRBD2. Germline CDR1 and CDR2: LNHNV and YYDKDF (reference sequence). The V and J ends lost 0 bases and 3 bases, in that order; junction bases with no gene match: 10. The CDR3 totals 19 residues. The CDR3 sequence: CATSRDAGLAIRDTGELFF. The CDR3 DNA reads TGTGCCACCAGCAGAGATGCGGGACTAGCGATTCGGGACACCGGGGAGCTGTTTTTT.

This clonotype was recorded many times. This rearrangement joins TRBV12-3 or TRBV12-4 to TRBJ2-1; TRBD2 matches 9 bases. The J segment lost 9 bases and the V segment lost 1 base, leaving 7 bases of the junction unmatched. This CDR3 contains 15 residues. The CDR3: CASSLEAGGPGEQFF. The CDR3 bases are TGTGCCAGCAGTTTAGAGGCGGGGGGGCCTGGTGAGCAGTTCTTC.

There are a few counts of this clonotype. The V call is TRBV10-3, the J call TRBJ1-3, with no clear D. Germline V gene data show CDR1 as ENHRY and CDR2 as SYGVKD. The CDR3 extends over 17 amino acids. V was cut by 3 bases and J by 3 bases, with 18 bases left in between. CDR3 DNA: TGTGCCATCAGTGACCCCTCGGGAGGAGGCCGTGGAAACACCATATATTTT. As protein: CAISDPSGGGRGNTIYF.

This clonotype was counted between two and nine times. The CDR3 DNA reads TGTGCCAGTAGTATATGGCCGGGGATGGGGAGGGCAGATACGCAGTATTTT. Translation: CASSIWPGMGRADTQYF. V gene TRBV19 combines with J gene TRBJ2-3; TRBD2 matches at 7 bases. The CDR3 consists of 17 residues. The J segment lost 4 bases and the V segment lost 2 bases, leaving 12 bases of the junction unmatched. Per the germline V gene, CDR1 is LNHDA and CDR2 is SQIVND (reference sequence). The variable domain in full, with the rest retrieved from reference TRBV19 and TRBJ2-3, is DGGITQSPKYLFRKEGQNVTLSCEQNLNHDAMYWYRQDPGQGLRLIYYSQIVNDFQKGDIAEGYSVSREKKESFPLTVTSAQKNPTAFYLCASSIWPGMGRADTQYFGPGTRLTVL.

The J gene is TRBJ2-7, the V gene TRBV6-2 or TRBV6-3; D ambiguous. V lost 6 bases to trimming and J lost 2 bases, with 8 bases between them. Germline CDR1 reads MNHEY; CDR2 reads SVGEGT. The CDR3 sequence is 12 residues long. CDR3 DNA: TGTGCCAGCAGCCCCATCGCCTACGAGCAGTACTTC. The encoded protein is CASSPIAYEQYF.